The rows below give T cell receptor beta chains drawn from one sample of a study of vaccination effects on CD4 cells after COVID-19. Here immunoSEQ multiplex PCR was the method, and the copy in TCRdb shows in-frame clones only, minus some. The table records 25,000 to 35,000 clones, under 80% of them present only once. These TCRs' antigens remain unknown. The sequences come from CD4+ T cells from PBMCs cultured with a peptide pool, collected before COVID-19 vaccination. The receptors derive from a human donor who had a prior SARS-CoV-2 infection. Each CDR3 is given with its conserved first and last residue. Fields, in order: V gene, J gene, D gene, clone size, CDR3 DNA, CDR3 protein. A D gene is named only where the DNA matches it firmly. Clone size is stated in some rows and not others, as once, few, many or a class when expanded.

TRBV30	TRBJ2-2	.	.	TGTGCCTGGAGTCGAGACAACACCGGGGAGCTGTTTTTT	CAWSRDNTGELFF
TRBV7-2	TRBJ2-7	.	.	TGTGCCAGCAGCTTAGACAGCTCCTACGAGCAGTACTTC	CASSLDSSYEQYF
TRBV7-6	TRBJ2-1	TRBD2	.	TGTGCCAGCAGCAAGACTAGCGGGAGGACCACGGACAATGAGCAGTTCTTC	CASSKTSGRTTDNEQFF
TRBV30	TRBJ2-2	.	.	TGTGCCTCCGATCTACCGGGAGTCCACACCGGGGAGCTGTTTTTT	CASDLPGVHTGELFF
TRBV6-5	TRBJ2-5	.	.	TGTGCCAGCAGTTACTCCGGGGGCGCGGCGGCCCAGTACTTC	CASSYSGGAAAQYF
TRBV6-5	TRBJ2-1	TRBD2	.	TGTGCCAGCAGTTCCCCTAGCGGCCGCTCCTACAATGAGCAGTTCTTC	CASSSPSGRSYNEQFF
TRBV5-6	TRBJ2-1	.	.	TGTGCCAGCAGCTTGACAGGGCGGAGCTCCTACAATGAGCAGTTCTTC	CASSLTGRSSYNEQFF
TRBV6-6	TRBJ2-3	TRBD2	.	TGTGCCATCAGACTAGCGGGAGAGGGTACGCAGTATTTT	CAIRLAGEGTQYF
TRBV30	TRBJ2-3	TRBD2	.	TGTGCCGGACGCTCAGCGGGGGGCACAGATACGCAGTATTTT	CAGRSAGGTDTQYF
TRBV4-1	TRBJ1-4	.	.	TGCGCCAGCAGCCAAAGATTAGGGCAAGCAACTAATGAAAAACTGTTTTTT	CASSQRLGQATNEKLFF
TRBV7-8	TRBJ2-2	.	.	TGTGCCAGCAACACGGGGCTGGGGGAGCTGTTTTTT	CASNTGLGELFF
TRBV7-8	TRBJ1-2	.	.	TGTGCCAGCAGCCCCTGGTTTGGGGCCGGGACACTAGACGTAAATGGCTACACCTTC	CASSPWFGAGTLDVNGYTF
TRBV24-1	TRBJ2-3	.	.	TGTGCCACCAGTGATGGGGATCGCAGAATCACAGATACGCAGTATTTT	CATSDGDRRITDTQYF
TRBV5-4	TRBJ2-7	TRBD1	.	TGTGCCAGCAGCTTGTTGCAGGGGGAGTACGAGCAGTACTTC	CASSLLQGEYEQYF
TRBV19	TRBJ2-7	TRBD2	.	TGTGCCAGTAGTATATTCATGGGACTAGCGGGAGGGCCATCCTACGAGCAGTACTTC	CASSIFMGLAGGPSYEQYF
TRBV21-1	TRBJ2-2	.	.	TGTGCCAGCAGCAAAGCCACATGGGCCGGGGAGCTGTTTTTT	CASSKATWAGELFF
TRBV2	TRBJ2-7	.	.	TGTGCCAGCAGTTCCGGACTGTACGAGCAGTACTTC	CASSSGLYEQYF
TRBV5-6	TRBJ2-1	.	.	TGTGCCAGCAGCTTCTACAATGAGCAGTTCTTC	CASSFYNEQFF
TRBV19	TRBJ1-1	TRBD1	few	TGTGCCAGTAGTATAGGTCCCTCACAGGGGTTTCGTGCTGAAGCTTTCTTT	CASSIGPSQGFRAEAFF
TRBV6-5	TRBJ1-6	.	.	TGTGCCAGCAGACCGGGACGGAATAATTCACCCCTCCACTTT	CASRPGRNNSPLHF
TRBV10-3	TRBJ1-4	.	few	TGTGCCTCGCGATCGGGGCGCGGTGAAAAACTGTTTTTT	CASRSGRGEKLFF
TRBV18	TRBJ2-1	.	once	TGTGCCAGCTCACCACCGTCGCAGGGCTTGAATGAGCAGTTCTTC	CASSPPSQGLNEQFF
TRBV7-9	TRBJ2-1	.	few	TGTGCCAGCAGCTCCCTCCGGGCGGAGAATTTAAATGAGCAGTTCTTC	CASSSLRAENLNEQFF
TRBV19	TRBJ1-5	.	.	TGTGCCAGTAGTGAACCACAGGGTTCGCGGGTCAGCAATCAGCCCCAGCATTTT	CASSEPQGSRVSNQPQHF
TRBV7-3	TRBJ2-3	.	.	TGTGCCAGCAGCGGGTCCCCCATGCAAGATACGCAGTATTTT	CASSGSPMQDTQYF
TRBV6-5	TRBJ2-5	.	once	TGTGCCAGCAGCCTGACTAGTTCGGGCCAAGAGACCCAGTACTTC	CASSLTSSGQETQYF
TRBV4-1	TRBJ2-5	.	once	TGCGCCAGCAGCCAAGGGGAGCTAGCCGAGACCCAGTACTTC	CASSQGELAETQYF
TRBV4-1	TRBJ2-1	.	.	TGCGCCAGCAGCCAAGATCGACTTAATGAGCAGTTCTTC	CASSQDRLNEQFF
TRBV6-1	TRBJ1-2	.	.	TGTGCCAGCAGTGACGTCACGGGCGCCGGGTATGGCTACACCTTC	CASSDVTGAGYGYTF
TRBV5-4	TRBJ2-1	TRBD2	few	TGTGCCAGCAGCACTAGCGGGAGGGCCAAGAATGAGCAGTTCTTC	CASSTSGRAKNEQFF
TRBV2	TRBJ2-2	.	few	TGTGCCAGCAGTGAGGTGCGGGGTGTCGGGGAGCTGTTTTTT	CASSEVRGVGELFF
TRBV12-1	TRBJ2-1	.	large	TGTGCCAGCAGCTTTGCTGGGCGCATCCCCGCGGAGTTCTTC	CASSFAGRIPAEFF